The table lists the clone carrying this T cell receptor (beta chain) with many counts. TCRdb called the RACE reads again in MiXCR, with one record for every CDR3 protein. The sample consists of around 27,000 distinct CDR3 sequences, approximately 5.8% of them appearing once. The sample originates from a study of human T cells and chemical hapten exposure. The germline V gene has CDR1 MNHEY and CDR2 SVGEGT. With 6 bases clipped from V and 3 bases from J, the junction kept 3 bases outside the gene matches. The CDR3 runs 15 residues. The time point is: patch test 3, about 24 weeks after DPC sensitization. The treatment here: therapeutic diphenylcyclopropenone sensitization with weekly scalp DPC.

The clonotype was recovered from a man aged 25 to 40 with alopecia areata. Some clones in this sample may be carry-over from other donors' samples. The V gene is TRBV6-2 or TRBV6-3, the J gene TRBJ2-3, with TRBD2 matching 13 bases. The sequenced sample was whole blood, obtained in connection with sensitization to the hapten diphenylcyclopropenone (DPC). The CDR3 here is CASSPGLAGTDTQYF. CDR3 DNA: TGTGCCAGCAGCCCGGGACTAGCGGGAACAGATACGCAGTATTTT.